This T cell receptor beta chain was observed in a study of spatial heterogeneity in lung cancer. Study-wide findings and caveats: Tumor mutation counts were tracked by expanded intratumoral alpha and beta TCR counts.

Worth noting for this clonotype: The antigen is undetermined.

TCRdb re-derived calls from the 5' RACE reads in MiXCR, one entry per CDR3 protein. The table has a few thousand distinct CDR3 sequences, under 55% seen once. Time point described: sample taken at primary tumor resection. In each case, whole RNA from tumor, nontumor lung or frozen PBMC was sequenced unsorted. The CDR3 loop spans 12 amino acids. Germline V gives CDR1 GTSNPN, CDR2 SVGIG (reference sequence). Trimming took off 1 base at V and 7 bases at J, with 8 bases between the two ends. This specimen consisted of lung tumor tissue, obtained at surgery. This TCR was sampled from a male donor with early-stage non-small cell lung cancer. The J gene is TRBJ2-1, the V gene TRBV30; D remains ambiguous. The CDR3 protein is CAWSALRNEQFF. In DNA form, the CDR3 reads TGTGCCTGGAGTGCTCTCCGGAATGAGCAGTTCTTC.